The rows below give T cell receptor beta chains drawn from one sample of a study of shared clonotypes between healthy human individuals. Clones were read by immunoSEQ multiplex PCR, and TCRdb kept only the in-frame ones, dropping some. The repertoire includes millions of clones, 85% to 95% of them detected once, and 0.35% to 0.5% sits in the top ten. The sequenced sample was naive CD4+ T cells from PBMCs. The origin of the receptors is a man in his late teens or twenties in good health. Some clones in this sample may be carry-over from other donors' samples. CDR3s include the opening cysteine and the closing phenylalanine or tryptophan. The D gene is left open where the match is weak. Not every row has a clone size; where given, it reads once, few, many or a size class.

size	V	D	J	DNA	CDR3
.	TRBV4-1	.	TRBJ2-5	TGCGCCAGCAGCCGGGCGGGGGAGACCCAGTACTTC	CASSRAGETQYF
.	TRBV7-2	.	TRBJ2-7	TGTGCCAGCAGCTTTAGTTCAGGCCGAACATCCTACGAGCAGTACTTC	CASSFSSGRTSYEQYF
.	TRBV28	.	TRBJ2-4	TGTGCCAGCAGTACCCTTTCGGCAGGGAAAAACATTCAGTACTTC	CASSTLSAGKNIQYF
.	TRBV28	TRBD1	TRBJ1-4	TGTGCCAGCTGTACGGTACGGGACAGAAATGAAAAACTGTTTTTT	CASCTVRDRNEKLFF
.	TRBV7-3	.	TRBJ2-7	TGTGCCAGCAGCTTACTAGGCGGGGTATCCTACGAGCAGTACTTC	CASSLLGGVSYEQYF
.	TRBV19	TRBD1	TRBJ2-1	TGTGCCAGTTCGGTCGACAGGGGGCGCAGGAATGAGCAGTTCTTC	CASSVDRGRRNEQFF
.	TRBV7-2	TRBD2	TRBJ2-3	TGTGCCAGCAGCCGCAAACCGGGACTAGCGGGAGCAACCACAGATACGCAGTATTTT	CASSRKPGLAGATTDTQYF
.	TRBV4-3	.	TRBJ1-2	TGCGCCAGCAGCCAAGATTGGATGGGGACACCCTATGGCTACACCTTC	CASSQDWMGTPYGYTF
.	TRBV2	TRBD2	TRBJ2-7	TGTGCCAGCAACCCTAGGGGAGGGAGCTCCTACGAGCAGTACTTC	CASNPRGGSSYEQYF
.	TRBV11-3	TRBD1	TRBJ2-4	TGTGCCAGCAGCCAAGGGACAGGGGAGTCCAAAAACATTCAGTACTTC	CASSQGTGESKNIQYF
.	TRBV29-1	.	TRBJ2-4	TGCAGCGTTGACGGGCAGTCCGACAAAAACATTCAGTACTTC	CSVDGQSDKNIQYF
.	TRBV6-1	.	TRBJ1-2	TGTGCCAGCAGGAGGGAAGGAGCTAACTATGGCTACACCTTC	CASRREGANYGYTF
.	TRBV5-1	.	TRBJ2-6	TGCGCCAGCAGATCCGGGGGAGAGGGCTCTGGGGCCAACGTCCTGACTTTC	CASRSGGEGSGANVLTF
.	TRBV15	.	TRBJ1-5	TGTGCCACCAGCAGAGATCACGCTCAGCCCCAGCATTTT	CATSRDHAQPQHF
.	TRBV7-2	.	TRBJ1-1	TGTGCCAGCAGCTTATTAGGGACGGGGGAAGCTTTCTTT	CASSLLGTGEAFF
.	TRBV29-1	TRBD2	TRBJ2-1	TGCAGCGTTGAGCTAGCGGGAGGTACCTACAATGAGCAGTTCTTC	CSVELAGGTYNEQFF
.	TRBV20-1	.	TRBJ2-5	TGCAGTGCTAGATCCTTAGAGACCCAGTACTTC	CSARSLETQYF
once	TRBV28	.	TRBJ2-3	TGTGCCAGCTGCACCACAGATACGCAGTATTTT	CASCTTDTQYF
once	TRBV12-2	.	TRBJ1-5	TGTGCAAGTCGCTCCAAACTGGACAGGGGGCTGGGACAGCCCCAGCATTTT	CASRSKLDRGLGQPQHF
.	TRBV28	.	TRBJ2-1	TGTGCCAGCAGTGGAGGTGGGTCTTACGGTGAGCAGTTCTTC	CASSGGGSYGEQFF
.	TRBV19	.	TRBJ2-5	TGTGCCAGTAGTTCAGGGGAGACCCAGTACTTC	CASSSGETQYF
.	TRBV7-2	.	TRBJ2-3	TGTGCCAGCAGCCCTCTACGGGGGTCAAAAGATACGCAGTATTTT	CASSPLRGSKDTQYF
.	TRBV27	.	TRBJ2-2	TGTGCCAGCAGTGCGATATACACCGGGGAGCTGTTTTTT	CASSAIYTGELFF
.	TRBV5-1	.	TRBJ1-1	TGCGCCAGCAGCCTACTATTGCAGGGCGCGAACACTGAAGCTTTCTTT	CASSLLLQGANTEAFF
.	TRBV27	TRBD1	TRBJ1-5	TGTGCCAGCAGTTCTCAGGGGGAGCCCCAGCATTTT	CASSSQGEPQHF
.	TRBV5-1	.	TRBJ2-5	TGCGCCAGCAGCTTTAATCACCAAGAGACCCAGTACTTC	CASSFNHQETQYF
.	TRBV5-4	.	TRBJ2-3	TGTGCCAGCAGCCCTCCTTTAGCCACAGATACGCAGTATTTT	CASSPPLATDTQYF
.	TRBV25-1	.	TRBJ1-2	TGTGCCAGCAGTGTTTCAGGAGTAGTCTATGGCTACACCTTC	CASSVSGVVYGYTF
.	TRBV6-6	.	TRBJ2-7	TGTGCCAGCAGTTACAGGCCCGACGTAAGTTACGAGCAGTACTTC	CASSYRPDVSYEQYF
.	TRBV6-1	TRBD1	TRBJ1-1	TGTGCCAGCAGCGCCACAGGGGTGAACACTGAAGCTTTCTTT	CASSATGVNTEAFF
.	TRBV4-1	TRBD2	TRBJ2-1	TGCGCCAGCAGCCCCGGGGTAGCGGGATTACCCTACAATGAGCAGTTCTTC	CASSPGVAGLPYNEQFF
once	TRBV6-5	.	TRBJ2-7	TGTGCCAGCAGTTACGACCCCTCAGCCACTTACTACGAGCAGTACTTC	CASSYDPSATYYEQYF
.	TRBV2	.	TRBJ2-7	TGTGCCAGCCAACAAGACCGAAACTACGAGCAGTACTTC	CASQQDRNYEQYF
.	TRBV5-6	TRBD1	TRBJ1-5	TGTGCCAGCAGCCCGGGGCAGGGGGCGGTTCAGCCCCAGCATTTT	CASSPGQGAVQPQHF
.	TRBV11-2	.	TRBJ1-4	TGTGCCAGCAGCTTCACCGGGGCAACTAATGAAAAACTGTTTTTT	CASSFTGATNEKLFF
.	TRBV29-1	.	TRBJ1-1	TGCAGCGTTGTTAACGCTGAAGCTTTCTTT	CSVVNAEAFF
.	TRBV9	TRBD2	TRBJ2-1	TGTGCCAGCAGCGGGAGCGGGGTGGTGGTTTACAATGAGCAGTTCTTC	CASSGSGVVVYNEQFF
.	TRBV6-5	.	TRBJ2-3	TGTGCCAGCAGTTACTCGGGGCTTAGGGCGGATACGCAGTATTTT	CASSYSGLRADTQYF
.	TRBV30	.	TRBJ2-5	TGTGCCTGGACTCGGGCGCGGGGCAGAGCAGAGACCCAGTACTTC	CAWTRARGRAETQYF
.	TRBV7-9	TRBD1	TRBJ1-2	TGTGCCAGCAGCTTACTCGGGACAGATCATTATGGCTACACCTTC	CASSLLGTDHYGYTF
.	TRBV10-3	TRBD1	TRBJ1-4	TGTGCCAGTACGACAGGGGGCGATGGGGAAAAACTGTTTTTT	CASTTGGDGEKLFF
.	TRBV6-5	.	TRBJ1-3	TGTGCCAGCAGTCCTCAACCTGGAAACACCATATATTTT	CASSPQPGNTIYF
.	TRBV7-9	TRBD1	TRBJ2-7	TGTGCCAGCCGGGACAGGGTGTGTTGTCAGGCCTACGAGCAGTACTTC	CASRDRVCCQAYEQYF
.	TRBV4-1	.	TRBJ1-3	TGCGCCAGCAGTCAGGGTGCGGGTGGAAACACCATATATTTT	CASSQGAGGNTIYF
.	TRBV6-5	.	TRBJ2-1	TGTGCCAGCAGTCTGCAGGGGGGGTCCTACAATGAGCAGTTCTTC	CASSLQGGSYNEQFF
.	TRBV6-1	TRBD1	TRBJ1-2	TGTGCCAGCAACCGTCAGGGGGAAAAACGATATGGCTACACCTTC	CASNRQGEKRYGYTF
.	TRBV5-1	.	TRBJ2-5	TGCGCCAGCAGCTTGTACCCGGAAGAGACCCAGTACTTC	CASSLYPEETQYF
.	TRBV4-1	.	TRBJ2-1	TGCGCCAGCAGCCAAGTGGGGAGCAGGGGGGGGCTTTACAATGAGCAGTTCTTC	CASSQVGSRGGLYNEQFF
.	TRBV7-3	.	TRBJ2-5	TGTGCCAGCAGCCCAGGGTCACAAGAGACCCAGTACTTC	CASSPGSQETQYF
once	TRBV15	TRBD1	TRBJ1-2	TGTGCCACCAGCAGAGATTATGGACAGGGTAACTATGGCTACACCTTC	CATSRDYGQGNYGYTF
.	TRBV28	.	TRBJ1-1	TGTGCCAGCAAGACATTGGGCAGGGACACTGAAGCTTTCTTT	CASKTLGRDTEAFF